The 11 T cell receptor beta chains reported below all come from one sample, sequenced in a study of beta chain features in type 1 diabetes. Expressed TCRB transcripts were sequenced, since all the RNA that had been isolated was reverse transcribed. Produced via immunoSEQ multiplex PCR; TCRdb's table is partial and in-frame only. Here the sample spans under 150,000 clones, roughly 7.2% being singletons. Sequencing used central memory CD4+ T cells from blood. All receptors come from a woman younger than 45 in good health.

This clone occurred many times. The chain employs TRBV30 and TRBJ1-2, with D unclear. The V gene's germline CDR1 is GTSNPN and CDR2 SVGIG (reference sequence). The CDR3 is 13 residues long. V lost 0 bases and J lost 6, with 11 bases in between. CDR3 loop: CAWSVLAENGYTF. The CDR3 DNA follows: TGTGCCTGGAGTGTACTGGCGGAGAATGGCTACACCTTC.

This clone was observed a few times. At one end, the junction sequence differs from germline, possibly due to a read error. The chain links TRBV19 to TRBJ2-4; TRBD1 aligns across 7 bases. CDR1 is LNHDA and CDR2 is SQIVND in the germline V gene (reference sequence). This CDR3 has 11 amino acids. The CDR3 DNA sequence: TGTGCCAGTAGAATAGGACAGGTTCAGTACTTC. This translates into CASRIGQVQYF.

The sample holds a few counts of this clone. The chain uses TRBV2 and TRBJ2-7, with 7 bases aligning to TRBD1. CDR1 is SNHLY and CDR2 is FYNNEI in the germline V gene. The V segment lost 6 bases and the J segment 0 bases; nucleotides outside the gene matches: 5. This CDR3 contains 14 residues. CDR3 nucleotide sequence: TGTGCCAGCAGAAGACAGGGAAGCTCCTACGAGCAGTACTTC. This gives the protein CASRRQGSSYEQYF.

This clone has only a few counts. The chain couples TRBV7-9 to TRBJ2-5, with D possibly being TRBD1 (6 bases). Looked up from germline, CDR1 is SEHNR and CDR2 is FQNEAQ (reference sequence). Trimming pared 1 base from V and 8 bases from J, leaving 14 bases between. The CDR3 runs 14 residues. The CDR3 reads CASSLEGVRLTQYF. Here the CDR3 DNA reads TGTGCCAGCAGCTTAGAGGGGGTCAGGCTTACCCAGTACTTC.

In its sample, this clone was seen a few times. The rearrangement uses TRBV7-2 and TRBJ2-2; D is possibly TRBD1 (6 bases). Trimming cost V 11 bases and J 2 bases, with 9 bases left between them. Germline V gene data show CDR1 as SGHTA and CDR2 as FQGNSA. The CDR3 sequence is 12 residues long. CDR3 nucleotides: TGTGCCGGGGGCCCAAACACCGGGGAGCTGTTTTTT. This sequence encodes CAGGPNTGELFF.

This clone showed up just a few times. The chain has TRBV28 and TRBJ1-2, with 7 bases that match TRBD1. This CDR3 has 14 amino acids. Trimming cost V 6 bases and J 5 bases; bases outside gene matches: 9. CDR1 and CDR2 (germline): MDHEN, SYDVKM. Here the CDR3 reads CASSQKGAGYGYTF. CDR3 coding DNA: TGTGCCAGCAGCCAAAAGGGGGCTGGTTATGGCTACACCTTC.

This chain joins TRBV6-5 and TRBJ1-2; 7 nucleotides match TRBD1. This CDR3 comprises 14 residues. V shed 6 bases, J shed 3 bases, and the junction held 7 bases outside the gene matches. Germline values: CDR1 MNHEY, CDR2 SVGAGI. DNA for the CDR3: TGTGCCAGCAGATCGACAGGGACTGACTATGGCTACACCTTC. The encoded protein is CASRSTGTDYGYTF.

Details on this clone: Additional DNA sequences in this sample encode the identical CDR3. V gene TRBV15 combines with J gene TRBJ2-5; D is ambiguous. CDR3 length: 16 residues. The germline gives CDR1 LNHNV, CDR2 YYDKDF (reference sequence). V lost 0 bases and J lost 5, with 16 bases in between. CDR3 amino acids: CATSRDRTRVGETQYF. CDR3 sequence (DNA): TGTGCCACCAGCAGAGATCGCACACGGGTCGGGGAGACCCAGTACTTC.

There are a few counts of this clone. The chain joins TRBV27 to TRBJ2-1; 11 bases are a match to TRBD1. CDR1 is MNHEY and CDR2 is SMNVEV in the germline V gene (reference sequence). This CDR3 region has 15 residues. Trimming cost V 6 bases and J 4 bases; bases outside gene matches: 5. CDR3 sequence reads: CASSSGTGGYNEQFF. The CDR3 region has the DNA TGTGCCAGCAGCTCCGGGACAGGGGGTTACAATGAGCAGTTCTTC.

This clone was observed a handful of times. The genes are TRBV30 and TRBJ1-5; D call uncertain. Germline lookup yields CDR1 GTSNPN and CDR2 SVGIG (reference sequence). V lost 2 bases and J 6 bases, leaving 11 bases between the germline ends. This CDR3 is built from 13 residues. The CDR3 region has the DNA TGTGCCTGGAGTAGGTCCGGCGGTCAGCCCCAGCATTTT. Residues: CAWSRSGGQPQHF.

The rearrangement links TRBV27 to TRBJ2-5; 7 bases match TRBD1. Germline assignment: CDR1 MNHEY and CDR2 SMNVEV (reference sequence). This CDR3 contains 16 residues. V lost 4 bases and J lost 8; bases outside the gene matches: 16. The CDR3: CASSYHVGDSSNTQYF. The CDR3 bases are TGTGCCAGCAGTTATCACGTCGGGGACAGTTCGAATACCCAGTACTTC.